These 18 T cell receptor beta chains were all obtained from the same sample, sequenced in a study of T cells in Graves' hyperthyroidism and ophthalmopathy. Authors of the study amplified TCR beta CDR3 regions from RNA transcripts. TCR CDR3 underwent first-round RT-PCR with the HTBI primer set. Each CDR3 protein gets one entry after TCRdb re-called the multiplex PCR reads with MiXCR. Here the sample spans around 700,000 distinct CDR3 sequences, just over 35% being singletons. The sample consisted of blood. The receptors shown here come from a middle-aged woman with Graves' hyperthyroidism.

In its sample, this clonotype was seen many times. The V call is TRBV10-3, the J call TRBJ1-1, with D maybe TRBD1 (6 bases). Germline V gene sequence: CDR1 ENHRY, CDR2 SYGVKD. The CDR3 runs 12 residues. The germline V and J ends were trimmed by 7 bases and 6 bases, with 12 bases remaining between them. The chain's CDR3 is CAITGTGSEAFF. The CDR3 DNA sequence: TGTGCCATCACCGGAACAGGGTCTGAAGCTTTCTTT.

This clonotype has more than one count but fewer than ten. Mismatch with germline at one junction end may stem from a read error. This chain links TRBV5-1 with TRBJ2-7, with 7 nucleotides matching TRBD1. The germline V gene has CDR1 SGHRS and CDR2 YFSETQ. The CDR3 consists of 14 residues. The CDR3 coding sequence is TGTGCCAGCAGCTTATTAGGGACAGCCTACGAGCAGTACTTC. Translating gives CASSLLGTAYEQYF. Using reference TRBV5-1 and TRBJ2-7 for the parts outside the CDR3, the full variable domain is KAGVTQTPRYLIKTRGQQVTLSCSPISGHRSVSWYQQTPGQGLQFLFEYFSETQRNKGNFPGRFSGRQFSNSRSEMNVSTLELGDSALYLCASSLLGTAYEQYFGPGTRLTVT.

The sample holds one count of this clonotype. Given the absence of the conserved phenylalanine or tryptophan at the CDR3 end, a read error is likely. The rearrangement joins TRBV20-1 to TRBJ2-7; D might be TRBD2 (6 bases). Germline V gives CDR1 DFQATT, CDR2 SNEGSKA (reference sequence). The CDR3 length is 12 residues. V was pared by 6 bases and J by 3 bases, with 12 bases between. The CDR3 here is CSAGSPLYEQYL. The CDR3 nucleotides are TGCAGTGCCGGGAGTCCCCTCTACGAGCAGTACCTC.

This clonotype has only a few counts. The chain combines TRBV7-2 with TRBJ1-5; the match to TRBD1 covers 7 bases. The CDR3 length is 18 residues. With 0 bases clipped from V and 5 bases from J, the junction kept 13 bases outside the gene matches. Germline V lookup: CDR1 SGHTA, CDR2 FQGNSA. Here the CDR3 DNA reads TGTGCCAGCAGCTTAGCCATTAATACAGGGGTTGGGGATCAGCCCCAGCATTTT. Its translation is CASSLAINTGVGDQPQHF.

This clonotype was detected only once. The chain has TRBV7-2 and TRBJ1-1; D call uncertain. The CDR3 runs to 15 residues. Looked up from germline, CDR1 is SGHTA and CDR2 is FQGNSA. V lost 5 bases to trimming and J lost 3 bases, with 16 bases between them. CDR3 bases: TGTGCCAGCAGCACCCCACATTTTGGGCACACTGAAGCTTTCTTT. Protein product: CASSTPHFGHTEAFF.

The V call is TRBV5-1, the J call TRBJ2-7; D might be TRBD1 (6 bases). This CDR3 is 17 amino acids long. V was shortened by 4 bases and J by 1 base, with 21 bases between the two germline ends. Germline loops: CDR1 SGHRS, CDR2 YFSETQ. The CDR3 DNA is TGCGCCAGCAGCCGCCCATCCCAGGGGATCGCTTCCTACGAGCAGTACTTC. This translates into CASSRPSQGIASYEQYF.

At least ten counts were recorded for this clonotype. The chain joins TRBV12-3 or TRBV12-4 to TRBJ1-5; TRBD1 agrees at 7 bases. The CDR3 covers 15 residues. The trim removed 5 bases at V and 0 bases at J, leaving 4 bases unmatched. The CDR3 sequence is CASSPDRVSNQPQHF. The CDR3, as DNA: TGTGCCAGCAGTCCCGACAGGGTTAGCAATCAGCCCCAGCATTTT.

A few counts support this clonotype. The chain has TRBV6-5 and TRBJ2-7; D is perhaps TRBD1 or TRBD2 (5 bases each). The CDR3 sequence is 15 residues long. In germline, CDR1 is MNHEY, CDR2 SVGAGI. V was shortened by 5 bases and J by 2 bases, with 16 bases between the two germline ends. For the CDR3, the DNA is TGTGCCAGCAGTCTTAGCGTGGGGCTTGCCTACGAGCAGTACTTC. Translated, it gives CASSLSVGLAYEQYF.

This clonotype came up a few times. This sequence joins TRBV5-1 and TRBJ1-2, with unresolved D. Trimming left V 4 bases short and J 7 bases short, with 14 bases between. CDR1 SGHRS and CDR2 YFSETQ come from the germline V gene. This CDR3 is built from 13 residues. The CDR3 here is CASSRRPLSGYTF. The CDR3 DNA sequence: TGCGCCAGCAGCAGAAGACCCTTAAGTGGCTACACCTTC.

The genes are TRBV4-1 and TRBJ2-5; maybe TRBD2 (6 bases). V lost 4 bases and J lost 4, with 16 bases in between. Germline CDR1 reads MGHRA; CDR2 reads YSYEKL. The CDR3 consists of 15 residues. CDR3 region: CASSPRPSVGETQYF. The CDR3 nucleotides are TGCGCCAGCAGCCCACGTCCTAGCGTCGGAGAGACCCAGTACTTC.

This chain links TRBV9 with TRBJ1-2, with 8 bases that match TRBD1. This CDR3 region has 17 residues. Germline CDR1 SGDLS, CDR2 YYNGEE. The V and J ends lost 4 bases and 6 bases, in that order; junction bases with no gene match: 17. This chain's CDR3 is CASSSPGGKGQGNGYTF. The CDR3 DNA reads TGTGCCAGCAGCTCCCCAGGTGGAAAAGGACAGGGCAATGGCTACACCTTC.

This clonotype was recorded many times. The chain combines TRBV2 with TRBJ2-5; 8 bases match TRBD1. There are 12 residues in the CDR3. Germline values: CDR1 SNHLY, CDR2 FYNNEI. V dropped 10 bases and J dropped 5; count of bases not matched to a gene: 6. CDR3 protein: CATRQGLETQYF. Written as DNA, the CDR3 is TGTGCCACAAGACAGGGGCTGGAGACCCAGTACTTC.

This clonotype was seen only a few times. This sequence joins TRBV20-1 and TRBJ1-3; 7 nucleotides align to TRBD1. With V trimmed by 5 bases and J by 2 bases, 12 bases remained unmatched. The CDR3 contains 16 residues. Germline CDR1 DFQATT, CDR2 SNEGSKA (reference sequence). For the CDR3, the DNA is TGCAGTGCTCCGAAAACTTCGACAGGGCCTGGAAACACCATATATTTT. Translated, it gives CSAPKTSTGPGNTIYF.

The chain joins TRBV4-1 to TRBJ1-3; 8 nucleotides line up with TRBD1. V lost 3 bases to trimming and J lost 9 bases; unmatched junction nucleotides: 16. Germline V lookup: CDR1 MGHRA, CDR2 YSYEKL. The length of the CDR3 is 17 residues. Here the CDR3 reads CASSHGQGGRNGGTIYF. CDR3 coding DNA: TGCGCCAGCAGCCACGGACAGGGTGGCCGTAACGGAGGCACCATATATTTT.

V gene TRBV10-3 combines with J gene TRBJ1-2; possible D gene TRBD1, 6 bases. Per germline, CDR1 ENHRY and CDR2 SYGVKD. This CDR3 is built from 14 residues. Trimming pared 10 bases from V and 9 bases from J, leaving 24 bases between. The CDR3 coding sequence is TGTGCCAGCAGGCGGGACATCGTATTAGGAAGCTACACCTTC. Translating it yields CASRRDIVLGSYTF.

In its sample, this clonotype was seen a few times. This rearrangement joins TRBV7-9 to TRBJ2-7; D is undetermined. The CDR3 has 14 amino acids. V gave up 2 bases and J gave up 5 bases, with 13 bases separating them. In germline, CDR1 is SEHNR, CDR2 FQNEAQ (reference sequence). In DNA, the CDR3 is TGTGCCAGCAGCTTAAAGGACGGACGGAACGAGCAGTACTTC. It specifies CASSLKDGRNEQYF. Supplemented by reference TRBV7-9 and TRBJ2-7, the full variable domain reads DTGVSQNPRHKITKRGQNVTFRCDPISEHNRLYWYRQTLGQGPEFLTYFQNEAQLEKSRLLSDRFSAERPKGSFSTLEIQRTEQGDSAMYLCASSLKDGRNEQYFGPGTRLTVT.

This clonotype was observed a single time. The V call is TRBV29-1, the J call TRBJ2-7, with 8 bases identical to TRBD1. The CDR3 is 14 residues long. Per the germline V gene, CDR1 is SQVTM and CDR2 is ANQGSEA. The ends lost 3 bases at V and 7 bases at J; junction bases unmatched: 11. In DNA form, the CDR3 reads TGCAGCGTTGATTGGAGGACAGGGATGAATGAGCAGTACTTC. Its protein is CSVDWRTGMNEQYF.

The table lists this clonotype with many counts. This rearrangement joins TRBV6-2 or TRBV6-3 to TRBJ1-5, with D uncertain. The V end lost 7 bases, the J end lost 7 bases, and 14 bases lay between the germline ends. Germline CDR1 MNHEY, CDR2 SVGEGT. The CDR3 sequence is 13 residues long. The CDR3 sequence is CASTLIAGQPQHF. Written as DNA, the CDR3 is TGTGCCAGCACCCTGATCGCAGGACAGCCCCAGCATTTT.